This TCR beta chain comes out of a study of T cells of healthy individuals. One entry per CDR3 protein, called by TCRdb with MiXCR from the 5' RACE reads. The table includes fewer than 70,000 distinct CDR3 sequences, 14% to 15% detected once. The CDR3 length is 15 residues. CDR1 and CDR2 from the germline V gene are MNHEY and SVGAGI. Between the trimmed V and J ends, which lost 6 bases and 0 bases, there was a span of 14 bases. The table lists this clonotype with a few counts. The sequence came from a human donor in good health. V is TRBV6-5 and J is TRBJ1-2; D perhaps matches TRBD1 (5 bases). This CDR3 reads CASRAPDRSNYGYTF. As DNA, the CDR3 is TGTGCCAGCAGGGCCCCTGACAGATCTAACTATGGCTACACCTTC.